One sample yielded the 3 T cell receptor beta chains listed below, sequenced in a study of cytomegalovirus exposure and HLA in healthy donors. This PCR relied on a set of 60 Vbeta primers and 13 Jbeta primers. TCRdb's copy holds only in-frame clones and misses some; the assay was immunoSEQ multiplex PCR. There are fewer than 95,000 clones in the sample; around 84% occur only once, and under 2.5% lies in the top ten. The sequenced sample was PBMCs. These receptors all come from a man younger than 35 in good health and CMV-seronegative.

The chain combines TRBV9 with TRBJ1-4, with D uncertain. Germline CDR1 SGDLS, CDR2 YYNGEE. The CDR3 runs 14 residues. The V gene lost 4 bases and the J gene lost 6 bases, with 13 bases spanning the gap. The CDR3 coding sequence is TGTGCCAGCAGCCCAGGCGGGGTTTATGAAAAACTGTTTTTT. This codes for CASSPGGVYEKLFF. Together with reference TRBV9 and TRBJ1-4, the CDR3 gives the full variable domain: DSGVTQTPKHLITATGQRVTLRCSPRSGDLSVYWYQQSLDQGLQFLIQYYNGEERAKGNILERFSAQQFPDLHSELNLSSLELGDSALYFCASSPGGVYEKLFFGSGTQLSVL.

As DNA, the CDR3 is TGTGCCAGCAGTTATTTTACAGGGGACCTCTATTGGGCTTTCTTT. Residues: CASSYFTGDLYWAFF. This chain uses TRBV6-6 with TRBJ1-1; 7 bases map to TRBD1. The V segment lost 3 bases and the J segment 11 bases; nucleotides outside the gene matches: 15. This CDR3 has 15 residues. In germline, CDR1 is MNHNY, CDR2 SVGAGI (reference sequence).

CDR3 in amino acids: CAISDGQGTSEAFF. As DNA, the CDR3 is TGTGCCATCAGTGATGGTCAGGGAACTTCTGAAGCTTTCTTT. This sequence joins TRBV10-3 and TRBJ1-1; D possibly corresponds to TRBD1 (5 bases). The CDR3 sequence is 14 residues long. CDR1 is ENHRY and CDR2 is SYGVKD in the germline V gene. Trimming removed 3 bases from V and 6 bases from J, with 14 bases in between.